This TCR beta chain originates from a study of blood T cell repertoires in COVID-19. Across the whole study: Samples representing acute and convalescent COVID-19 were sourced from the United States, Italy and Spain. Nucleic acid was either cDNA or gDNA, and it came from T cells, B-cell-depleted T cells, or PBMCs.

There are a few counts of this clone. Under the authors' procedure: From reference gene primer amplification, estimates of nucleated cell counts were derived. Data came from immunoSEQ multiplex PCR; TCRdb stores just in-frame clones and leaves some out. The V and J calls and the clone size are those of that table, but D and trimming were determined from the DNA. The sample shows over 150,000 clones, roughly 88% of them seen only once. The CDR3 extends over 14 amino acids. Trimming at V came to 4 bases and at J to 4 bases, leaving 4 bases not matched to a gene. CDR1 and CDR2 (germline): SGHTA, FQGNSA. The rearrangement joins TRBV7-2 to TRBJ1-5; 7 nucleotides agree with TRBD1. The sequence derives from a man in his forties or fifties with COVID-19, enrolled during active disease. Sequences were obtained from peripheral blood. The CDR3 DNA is TGTGCCAGCAGCTGGACAGGTTTTAATCAGCCCCAGCATTTT. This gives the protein CASSWTGFNQPQHF.